The source of this T cell receptor (beta chain) is a study of shared clonotypes between healthy human individuals. As for the study in general: A donor's plate count was three for CD4 naive and three for CD4 memory; CD8 naive had two and CD8 memory one. Study-wide results and limits: Of the naive CD4 clonotypes, around 5.2% were shared across four donors.

To note about this clone: Its antigen remains unidentified.

Donors, without exception, were Caucasian adults residing in Nashville, Tennessee. Under the authors' procedure: Filtering differed because ImmunoSEQ produced junction-only sequences that carried no quality scores. Sequenced by immunoSEQ multiplex PCR; TCRdb stores in-frame clones only, minus some. The DNA gave D and trimming, while V, J and clone size come from that table. The table lists more than 1,200,000 clones, 98% of them singletons. The TCR comes from a man younger than 45 in good health. Material for sequencing was naive CD4+ T cells sorted from blood. Subset denoted: CD45RA+ positively selected.

CDR3 nucleotides: TGTGCCAGCAGCTTGGAGATCCGGGGGGAAAAACTGTTTTTT. Translation: CASSLEIRGEKLFF. The genes are TRBV11-3 and TRBJ1-4, with D maybe TRBD1 (5 bases). The CDR3 spans 14 residues. Germline values: CDR1 SGHNT, CDR2 YENEEA. V was cut by 3 bases and J by 8 bases, with 13 bases left in between.